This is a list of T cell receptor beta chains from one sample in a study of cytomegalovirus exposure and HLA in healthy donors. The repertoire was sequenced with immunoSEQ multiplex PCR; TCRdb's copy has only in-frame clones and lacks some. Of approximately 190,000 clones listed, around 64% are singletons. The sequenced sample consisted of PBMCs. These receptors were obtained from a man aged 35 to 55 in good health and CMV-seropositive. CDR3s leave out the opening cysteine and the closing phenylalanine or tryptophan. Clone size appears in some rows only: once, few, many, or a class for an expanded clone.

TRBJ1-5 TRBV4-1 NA ASSQTGQGYNQPQH
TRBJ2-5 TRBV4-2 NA ASSQESSGNPQETQY
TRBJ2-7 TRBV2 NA ATTQTTSFSYEQY
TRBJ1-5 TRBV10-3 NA AISPRGQSNQPQH
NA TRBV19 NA ASGGGNEQY
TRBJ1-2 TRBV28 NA ASRNRGYGYT
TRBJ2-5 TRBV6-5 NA ASSRTSQETQY
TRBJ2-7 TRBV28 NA ASSPYRGTGYEQY
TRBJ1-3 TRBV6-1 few ASSELRIGNTIY
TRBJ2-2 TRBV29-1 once SVARDRLHHTGELF
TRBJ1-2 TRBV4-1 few ASSQDPSYGYT
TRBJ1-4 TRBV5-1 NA ASSPREGLGEKLF
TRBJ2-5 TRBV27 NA ASSSGGSETQY
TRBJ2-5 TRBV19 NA ASRQGETQY
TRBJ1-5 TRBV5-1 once ASSPDNRANQPQH
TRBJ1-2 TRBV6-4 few ASSSPGQGFYGYT
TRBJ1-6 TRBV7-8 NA ASSPRTGFSSYNSLLH
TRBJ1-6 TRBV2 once ASSRIQGAGPLH
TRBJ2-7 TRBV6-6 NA ASRARDRAPYEQY
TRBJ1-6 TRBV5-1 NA ASSAGTGGLPLH
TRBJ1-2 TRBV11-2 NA ASSRTGAYGYT
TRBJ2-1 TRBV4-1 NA ASSQGLAGFNEQF
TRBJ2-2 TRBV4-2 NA ASSSGEGPNTGELF
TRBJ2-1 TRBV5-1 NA ASSLTSPGQVTSYNEQF
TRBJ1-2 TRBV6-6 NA ASSSRRGADYGYT
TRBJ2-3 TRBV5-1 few ASSLQGGRGDTQY
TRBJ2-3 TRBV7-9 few ASSFTGLGDTQY
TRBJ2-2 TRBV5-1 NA ASSLGAGELF
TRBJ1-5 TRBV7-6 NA ASSLEGGINQPQH
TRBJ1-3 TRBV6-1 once ASNPGAAGNTIY
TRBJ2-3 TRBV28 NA ASSTLQGSTDTQY
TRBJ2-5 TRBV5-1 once ASSLAPRETQY
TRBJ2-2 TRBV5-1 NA ASSAGGSSNTGELF
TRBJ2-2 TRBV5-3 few ARSLDPIAGELF
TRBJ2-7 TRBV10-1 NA ASSGGDRLSYEQY
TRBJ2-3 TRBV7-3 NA ASSLSGGKADTQY
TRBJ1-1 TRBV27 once ASSRSGGEAF
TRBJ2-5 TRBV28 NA ASSYEETQY
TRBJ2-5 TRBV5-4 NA ASSLGGQGASQETQY
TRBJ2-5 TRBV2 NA ASNGGGGGKETQY
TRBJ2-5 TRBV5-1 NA ASSLANRDQETQY
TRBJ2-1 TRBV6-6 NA ASIPSHTFRDNEQF
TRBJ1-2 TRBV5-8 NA ASRVQGKLHGYT
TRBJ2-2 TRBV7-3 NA ASSSLGRGGDTGELF
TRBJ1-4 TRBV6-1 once ASSEWGELGEKLF
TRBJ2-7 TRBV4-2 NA ASRQTGTSYEQY
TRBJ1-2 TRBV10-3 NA AISELDRGFGYT
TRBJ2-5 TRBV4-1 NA ASSQFGSGGAVETQY
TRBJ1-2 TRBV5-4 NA ASSSKASHGYT
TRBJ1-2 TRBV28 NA ATLGGSDYGYT
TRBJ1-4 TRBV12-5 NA ASGLFSTGWGEKLF
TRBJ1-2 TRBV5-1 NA ASTPTGADFQDYT
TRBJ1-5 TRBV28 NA ASSFNEDRGLFQPQH
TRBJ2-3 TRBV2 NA ASSQTSGSLTDTQY
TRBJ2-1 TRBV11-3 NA ASSTQFDRGEQF
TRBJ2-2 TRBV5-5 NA ASSWTSINTGELF
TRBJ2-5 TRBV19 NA ASTSGGALGQETQY
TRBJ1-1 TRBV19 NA ASSQGLSNTEAF
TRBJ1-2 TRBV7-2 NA ASSPSWGQGAGGYT
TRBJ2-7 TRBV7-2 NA ASSLRGTPPYEQY